These T cell receptor beta chains were read from a single sample in a study of monozygotic twins with inflammatory bowel disease. TCRdb reprocessed the 5' RACE reads; each CDR3 protein has one entry and no DNA is given. The sample features over 150,000 distinct CDR3 sequences, with 2.4% in its top ten. Sequences were obtained from blood. Source of these receptors: a human donor with ulcerative colitis or Crohn's disease, or a healthy co-twin of an affected twin (not recorded which). Both conserved end residues are part of each CDR3. The order of the fields is V gene, J gene, CDR3 protein.

V gene: TRBV6-5
J gene: TRBJ2-7
CDR3 protein: CASSYSEASSYEQYF

V gene: TRBV10-3
J gene: TRBJ2-1
CDR3 protein: CAISDLGLYNEQFF

V gene: TRBV7-8
J gene: TRBJ2-6
CDR3 protein: CASSPGPGGPGANVLTF

V gene: TRBV20-1
J gene: TRBJ2-1
CDR3 protein: CSASATSGVYNEQFF

V gene: TRBV11-3
J gene: TRBJ2-2
CDR3 protein: CASSLDGLADTGELFF

V gene: TRBV7-9
J gene: TRBJ2-7
CDR3 protein: CASSSPGPGPTYEQYF

V gene: TRBV7-2
J gene: TRBJ2-3
CDR3 protein: CASSSRDGHPTQYF

V gene: TRBV30
J gene: TRBJ1-2
CDR3 protein: CAWGQGYGYTF

V gene: TRBV5-8
J gene: TRBJ2-5
CDR3 protein: CASSLSRQIETQYF

V gene: TRBV5-1
J gene: TRBJ2-1
CDR3 protein: CASSLWKTSGGNEQFF

V gene: TRBV12-3/TRBV12-4
J gene: TRBJ2-1
CDR3 protein: CASSPQAGVSYNEQFF

V gene: TRBV7-2
J gene: TRBJ2-1
CDR3 protein: CASSSSGGTSGYNEQFF

V gene: TRBV4-1
J gene: TRBJ2-3
CDR3 protein: CASRLSGASTDTQYF

V gene: TRBV12-3/TRBV12-4
J gene: TRBJ1-5
CDR3 protein: CASSLIEGQPQHF

V gene: TRBV5-1
J gene: TRBJ2-1
CDR3 protein: CASSLEGQGHNEQFF

V gene: TRBV5-4
J gene: TRBJ2-2
CDR3 protein: CASSLGQGANTGELFF